Below are 8 T cell receptor beta chains sequenced from a single sample in a study of identifying expanded T cells in peripheral blood. Assay: immunoSEQ multiplex PCR; the TCRdb copy retains only in-frame clones and omits some. The sample yields some 120,000 clones, 84% seen once. Sequenced input: blood. These receptors all come from a person between 18 and 75 years old in good health.

J is TRBJ2-1 and V is TRBV15; 9 bases agree with TRBD2. V lost 1 base to trimming and J lost 10 bases; unmatched junction nucleotides: 11. The CDR3 is 16 amino acids. Germline V gene data show CDR1 as LNHNV and CDR2 as YYDKDF (reference sequence). The CDR3 region has the DNA TGTGCCACCAGCAGAGCCCGGGCGGGGGGGCATTGGGAGCAGTTCTTC. Residues: CATSRARAGGHWEQFF.

This clone was seen a few times. The rearrangement joins TRBV29-1 to TRBJ1-1; D is uncertain. This CDR3 comprises 13 residues. Per the germline V gene, CDR1 is SQVTM and CDR2 is ANQGSEA. V gave up 8 bases and J gave up 3 bases, with 16 bases separating them. CDR3 amino acids: CSTSWGVYTEAFF. The CDR3 DNA is TGCAGCACTTCCTGGGGTGTATACACTGAAGCTTTCTTT.

This chain uses TRBV6-5 with TRBJ2-5, with D tentatively TRBD2 (6 bases). V dropped 3 bases and J dropped 7 bases, with 9 bases sitting between them. This CDR3 spans 12 amino acids. Germline CDR1 MNHEY, CDR2 SVGAGI. CDR3: CASSYAEGTQYF. CDR3 nucleotide sequence: TGTGCCAGCAGTTATGCGGAGGGGACCCAGTACTTC.

The J gene is TRBJ1-5, the V gene TRBV10-3, with D unresolved. Trimming took off 0 bases at V and 4 bases at J, with 10 bases between the two ends. The CDR3 loop spans 15 amino acids. Germline assignment: CDR1 ENHRY and CDR2 SYGVKD. Here the CDR3 DNA reads TGTGCCATCAGTGAGTCGTCCGGACCAAATCAGCCCCAGCATTTT. It encodes CAISESSGPNQPQHF.

This clone was counted between two and nine times. V is TRBV7-9 and J is TRBJ1-2; 7 bases line up with TRBD1. The V gene's germline CDR1 is SEHNR and CDR2 FQNEAQ (reference sequence). Trimming took 2 bases from V and 5 from J; bases not matched to a gene: 5. The CDR3 totals 14 residues. The CDR3 spells CASSLIGTAYGYTF. CDR3 sequence (DNA): TGTGCCAGCAGCTTAATCGGGACAGCATATGGCTACACCTTC.

CDR3 amino acids: CASSLVGQGAYEQYF. The CDR3 DNA sequence: TGTGCCAGCAGCTTAGTGGGGCAGGGGGCCTACGAGCAGTACTTC. The chain combines TRBV7-2 with TRBJ2-7, with 7 bases matching TRBD1. Germline CDR1 SGHTA, CDR2 FQGNSA. Trimming took 1 base from V and 2 from J; bases not matched to a gene: 5. The CDR3 contains 15 residues.

CDR3 residues: CASSPGQQPHEQYF. The CDR3 DNA reads TGTGCCAGCAGCCCGGGACAGCAACCCCACGAGCAGTACTTC. V and J are TRBV7-9 and TRBJ2-7, with 7 bases identical to TRBD1. CDR3 size: 14 residues. The V and J ends lost 5 bases and 5 bases, in that order; junction bases with no gene match: 9. Germline CDR1 and CDR2: SEHNR and FQNEAQ (reference sequence).

This chain joins TRBV11-2 and TRBJ1-1; TRBD1 might be the D (5 bases). Germline CDR1 and CDR2: SGHAT and FQNNGV. CDR3 size: 14 residues. Between the trimmed V and J ends, which lost 4 bases and 5 bases, there was a span of 14 bases. CDR3 sequence reads: CASSSVRGFTEAFF. CDR3 nucleotides: TGTGCCAGCAGCTCAGTAAGGGGTTTTACTGAAGCTTTCTTT.